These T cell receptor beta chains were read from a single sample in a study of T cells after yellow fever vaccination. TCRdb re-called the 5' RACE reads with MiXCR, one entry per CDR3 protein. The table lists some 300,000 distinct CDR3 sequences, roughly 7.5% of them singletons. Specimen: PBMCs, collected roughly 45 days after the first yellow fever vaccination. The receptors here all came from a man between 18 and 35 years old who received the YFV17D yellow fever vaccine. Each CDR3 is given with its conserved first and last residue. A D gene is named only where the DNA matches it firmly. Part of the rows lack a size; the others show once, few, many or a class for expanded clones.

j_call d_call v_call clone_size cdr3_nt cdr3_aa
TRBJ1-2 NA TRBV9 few TGTGCCAGCAAGCAGACGGGTACACTTTATGGCTACACCTTC CASKQTGTLYGYTF
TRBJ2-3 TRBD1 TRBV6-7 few TGTGCCAGCAGTTACTCGACCGGACAGGGGGCCCCAGATACGCAGTATTTT CASSYSTGQGAPDTQYF
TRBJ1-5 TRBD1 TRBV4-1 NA TGCGCCAGCAGCAATAGACAGGGGACCAATCAGCCCCAGCATTTT CASSNRQGTNQPQHF
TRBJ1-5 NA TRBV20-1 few TGCAGTGCTACAATGGGCAATCAGCCCCAGCATTTT CSATMGNQPQHF
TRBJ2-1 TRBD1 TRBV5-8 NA TGTGCCAGCAGCTTGTTTCAGGGGGCCTCCTACAATGAGCAGTTCTTC CASSLFQGASYNEQFF
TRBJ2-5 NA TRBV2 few TGTGCCAGCAGCGAGGAACAGGGCGGTGTGACCCAGTACTTC CASSEEQGGVTQYF
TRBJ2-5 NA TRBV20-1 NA TGCAGTGCTAGAGATGTCGAAGAGACCCAGTACTTC CSARDVEETQYF
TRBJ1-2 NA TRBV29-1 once TGCAGCGTTGACAGGGATTTGTATAACTATGGCTACACCTTC CSVDRDLYNYGYTF
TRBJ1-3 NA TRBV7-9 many TGTGCCAGCAGCGAGACCGGCAACTCTGGAAACACCATATATTTT CASSETGNSGNTIYF
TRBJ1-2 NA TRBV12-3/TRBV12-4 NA TGTGCCAGCAGCCCGTCGGGCTATGGCTACACCTTC CASSPSGYGYTF
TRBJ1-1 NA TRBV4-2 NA TGTGCCAGCAGCCAATACCCCTCTTTGAACACTGAAGCTTTCTTT CASSQYPSLNTEAFF
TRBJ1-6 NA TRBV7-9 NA TGTGCCAGCAGCTTACAGGGAGCCTATTCACCCCTCCACTTT CASSLQGAYSPLHF
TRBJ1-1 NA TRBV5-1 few TGCGCCAGCACACCGACGGGGAACACTGAAGCTTTCTTT CASTPTGNTEAFF
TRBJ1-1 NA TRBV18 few TGTGCCAGCTCACTCCAAACAGCCCCAGGAAGCACTGAAGCTTTCTTT CASSLQTAPGSTEAFF
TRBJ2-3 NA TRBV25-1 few TGTGCCAGCATAAGGGGGTCCACAGATACGCAGTATTTT CASIRGSTDTQYF
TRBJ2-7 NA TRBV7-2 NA TGTGCCAGCAGCTTGGACGTCTACTACGAGCAGTACTTC CASSLDVYYEQYF
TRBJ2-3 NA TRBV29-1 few TGCAGCGTTGTCAGGGGAGGAGATACGCAGTATTTT CSVVRGGDTQYF
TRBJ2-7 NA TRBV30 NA TGTGCCTGGAGTGCTGCGGGATACGAGCAGTACTTC CAWSAAGYEQYF
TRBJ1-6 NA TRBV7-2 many TGTGCCAGCAGATCCCAGGGAGCGGCTAATAATTCACCCCTCCACTTT CASRSQGAANNSPLHF
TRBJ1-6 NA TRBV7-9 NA TGTGCCAGCAGGAGGTTCGGGGGCCGTAATTCACCCCTCCACTTT CASRRFGGRNSPLHF